Listed here are 28 T cell receptor beta chains from one sample, sequenced in a study of blood T cells in healthy people across ages. A second PCR, run for about 6 to 11 cycles, used a sample-barcoded 5' primer plus a J-beta primer mix. TCRdb reanalysed the 5' RACE reads using MiXCR and keeps one entry per CDR3 protein. This table holds about 1.5 million distinct CDR3 sequences, around 40% found once. Sequenced: blood. The receptors come from a woman between 18 and 30 years old in good health.

This chain's CDR3 is CSARQGGLYEQYF. The CDR3 nucleotides read TGCAGTGCAAGACAGGGGGGACTCTACGAGCAGTACTTC. J is TRBJ2-4 and V is TRBV20-1, with 9 bases fitting TRBD1. The J call could be wrong; TRBJ2-7 is a better fit for the DNA end. This CDR3 region has 13 residues. CDR1 and CDR2 from the germline V gene are DFQATT and SNEGSKA (reference sequence).

V usage is TRBV6-2 or TRBV6-3 and J usage is TRBJ1-5; 10 bases align to TRBD1. V shed 9 bases, J shed 5 bases, and the junction held 7 bases outside the gene matches. The CDR3 has 14 residues. Germline values: CDR1 MNHEY, CDR2 SVGEGT. The CDR3 nucleotides are TGTGCCAGTACCCGGGACAGGGGTTATCAGCCCCAGCATTTT. Protein: CASTRDRGYQPQHF.

This chain links TRBV24-1 with TRBJ2-3; a possible D gene is TRBD2 (6 bases). V gave up 7 bases and J gave up 3 bases, with 13 bases separating them. Germline assignment: CDR1 KGHDR and CDR2 SFDVKD. The CDR3 consists of 14 residues. CDR3 coding DNA: TGTGCCACCAGGGACACCCGGGGGACAGATACGCAGTATTTT. It codes for CATRDTRGTDTQYF.

The CDR3 DNA follows: TGTGCCAGCTCACCAATTCCCCGGGACAGCTTCAATCAGCCCCAGCATTTT. Protein sequence: CASSPIPRDSFNQPQHF. The chain couples TRBV18 to TRBJ1-5, with 7 bases matching TRBD1. The CDR3 consists of 17 residues. CDR1 and CDR2 (germline): KGHSH, LQKENI. V shed 2 bases, J shed 3 bases, and the junction held 10 bases outside the gene matches.

The CDR3 here is CASRQGRWAMNTEAFF. The CDR3 coding sequence is TGTGCCAGCAGACAGGGGCGCTGGGCGATGAACACTGAAGCTTTCTTT. This rearrangement joins TRBV6-5 to TRBJ1-1; the match to TRBD1 covers 7 bases. V shed 6 bases and J 0 bases; nucleotides not matched to a gene: 10. This CDR3 has 16 residues. Germline assignment: CDR1 MNHEY and CDR2 SVGAGI.

This chain links TRBV20-1 with TRBJ2-4; tentatively, D is TRBD2 (6 bases). The DNA end lines up better with TRBJ2-7; the J call may be wrong. This CDR3 contains 12 residues. Germline V gives CDR1 DFQATT, CDR2 SNEGSKA (reference sequence). CDR3 coding DNA: TGCAGTGCTAAAGAACTAGCTGACGAGCAGTACTTC. Translation gives CSAKELADEQYF.

This clonotype was found a few times. The rearrangement uses TRBV4-3 and TRBJ1-1; a possible D gene is TRBD1 (5 bases). The CDR3 length is 16 residues. The germline V and J ends were trimmed by 4 bases and 1 base, with 16 bases remaining between them. In germline, CDR1 is LGHNA, CDR2 YSLEER. The CDR3 coding sequence is TGCGCCAGCAGCCGTGGGACCTCGTTCCCGAACACTGAAGCTTTCTTT. It yields the protein CASSRGTSFPNTEAFF.

This clonotype was recorded a few times. The gene calls are TRBV10-3 and TRBJ2-7; D is undetermined. Germline V gene lookup returns CDR1 ENHRY and CDR2 SYGVKD. V lost 0 bases and J lost 4, with 4 bases in between. The CDR3 totals 12 residues. CDR3 nucleotide sequence: TGTGCCATCAGTGAGTCGGAGTACGAGCAGTACTTC. The encoded protein is CAISESEYEQYF.

CDR3 amino acids: CASSFGTGISYEQYF. The DNA of the CDR3 is TGTGCCAGCAGTTTCGGGACAGGGATCTCCTACGAGCAGTACTTC. This sequence joins TRBV12-3 or TRBV12-4 and TRBJ2-7; 9 nucleotides line up with TRBD1. The CDR3 is 15 amino acids. J lost 0 bases, V lost 3 bases, and 3 bases had no gene match.

This rearrangement joins TRBV6-2 or TRBV6-3 to TRBJ2-7; TRBD1 aligns across 7 bases. J was trimmed by 3 bases and V by 0 bases; bases with no gene match: 14. Germline lookup yields CDR1 MNHEY and CDR2 SVGEGT. The CDR3 is 18 residues long. CDR3 sequence reads: CASSYSYLPTGQLYEQYF. The CDR3 region has the DNA TGTGCCAGCAGTTACTCATACCTTCCCACGGGACAGCTCTACGAGCAGTACTTC.

This clonotype was observed a few times. The J gene is TRBJ2-4, the V gene TRBV7-8; no clear D. The CDR3 extends over 17 amino acids. V was cut by 0 bases and J by 1 base, with 13 bases left in between. Germline CDR1 reads SGHVS; CDR2 reads FQNEAQ. CDR3 in amino acids: CASSLAPPYLAKNIQYF. Here the CDR3 DNA reads TGTGCCAGCAGCTTAGCGCCCCCATATCTGGCCAAAAACATTCAGTACTTC. Variable domain in full (rest from reference TRBV7-8 and TRBJ2-4): GAGVSQSPRYKVAKRGQDVALRCDPISGHVSLFWYQQALGQGPEFLTYFQNEAQLDKSGLPSDRFFAERPEGSVSTLKIQRTQQEDSAVYLCASSLAPPYLAKNIQYFGAGTRLSVL.

The rearrangement joins TRBV20-1 to TRBJ2-4; D assignment may be TRBD1 or TRBD2 (5 bases each). There are 16 residues in the CDR3. V shed 6 bases and J shed 2 bases, with 20 bases lying between them. In germline, CDR1 is DFQATT, CDR2 SNEGSKA (reference sequence). The CDR3 DNA sequence: TGCAGTGCCCAAAGATGGGACGGAGTGTCCAAAAACATTCAGTACTTC. Protein sequence: CSAQRWDGVSKNIQYF.

In regard to this clonotype: The junction departs from germline at one end; a sequencing error may be responsible. The chain combines TRBV4-3 with TRBJ1-4, with D possibly being TRBD1 (6 bases). Germline V CDR1 and CDR2: LGHNA, YSLEER. The CDR3 is 14 residues long. This CDR3 is CASSQDAGAEKLLF. The CDR3 bases are TGCGCCAGCAGCCAAGATGCGGGGGCGGAAAAACTGCTTTTT.

The rearrangement uses TRBV18 and TRBJ1-2, with D maybe TRBD1 (6 bases). Germline V gives CDR1 KGHSH, CDR2 LQKENI. Trimming took off 3 bases at V and 6 bases at J, with 23 bases between the two ends. CDR3 length: 17 amino acids. The CDR3 here is CASSPGGQHKSNDGYTF. The CDR3 coding sequence is TGTGCCAGCTCACCGGGAGGACAGCATAAGAGTAATGATGGCTACACCTTC. The variable domain in full, completed from reference TRBV18 and TRBJ1-2, reads NAGVMQNPRHLVRRRGQEARLRCSPMKGHSHVYWYRQLPEEGLKFMVYLQKENIIDESGMPKERFSAEFPKEGPSILRIQQVVRGDSAAYFCASSPGGQHKSNDGYTFGSGTRLTVV.

The gene calls are TRBV28 and TRBJ2-3; weak D call: TRBD2 (5 bases). From germline, CDR1 is MDHEN and CDR2 SYDVKM. The CDR3 is made up of 16 amino acids. V lost 3 bases and J 6 bases, leaving 19 bases between the germline ends. The CDR3 protein is CASSFRLAPSLDTQYF. As DNA, the CDR3 is TGTGCCAGCAGTTTCAGGCTAGCCCCCTCGCTGGATACGCAGTATTTT.

This clonotype occurred a few times. V gene TRBV7-2 combines with J gene TRBJ2-3, with D tentatively TRBD1 or TRBD2 (5 bases each). Per germline, CDR1 SGHTA and CDR2 FQGNSA. The CDR3 sequence is 15 residues long. Trimming pared 6 bases from V and 2 bases from J, leaving 15 bases between. The CDR3 coding sequence is TGTGCCAGCAGACGTGTGGGGGTAAACACAGATACGCAGTATTTT. Protein sequence: CASRRVGVNTDTQYF.

The genes are TRBV20-1 and TRBJ2-5; 9 nucleotides align to TRBD2. The CDR3 runs to 15 residues. Germline values: CDR1 DFQATT, CDR2 SNEGSKA (reference sequence). The V gene end was trimmed by 1 base and the J gene end by 5 bases; junction bases not matched to a gene: 8. The CDR3 DNA follows: TGCAGTGCTAGAGGCCTTGGGACTAGCAGGGAGACCCAGTACTTC. It is translated as CSARGLGTSRETQYF.

This clonotype occurred a few times. The CDR3 reads CASSTGTGNQPQHF. The CDR3 DNA is TGTGCCAGCTCGACAGGTACGGGGAATCAGCCCCAGCATTTT. The J gene is TRBJ1-5, the V gene TRBV18, with D possibly TRBD1 on 6 matching bases. Looked up from germline, CDR1 is KGHSH and CDR2 is LQKENI. This CDR3 comprises 14 residues. V was shortened by 6 bases and J by 4 bases, with 13 bases between the two germline ends.

Remarks on this clonotype: An end of the junction does not agree with germline; a read error may underlie this. The chain employs TRBV5-6 and TRBJ1-5, with D maybe TRBD1 (5 bases). The germline CDR1 and CDR2 sequences are SGHDT and YYEEEE. The CDR3 sequence is 13 residues long. CDR3 in DNA: TGTGCCAGCAGCTTGGCGGGGAGACAGCCCCGGCATTTT. Protein: CASSLAGRQPRHF.

This clonotype has just a few counts. The chain employs TRBV4-1 and TRBJ1-2, with D perhaps matching TRBD1 (5 bases). This CDR3 region has 14 residues. CDR1 MGHRA and CDR2 YSYEKL come from the germline V gene. Trimming removed 1 base from V and 8 bases from J, with 14 bases in between. The CDR3 sequence: CASSQGSGNIGYTF. The DNA for the CDR3 is TGCGCCAGCAGCCAAGGCTCAGGGAATATAGGCTACACCTTC.

The rearrangement links TRBV27 to TRBJ1-2, with TRBD1 as a possible D gene (5 bases). This CDR3 has 14 amino acids. V was pared by 6 bases and J by 4 bases, with 15 bases between. The V gene's germline CDR1 is MNHEY and CDR2 SMNVEV (reference sequence). CDR3 residues: CASRPRTGLYGYTF. The CDR3 DNA reads TGTGCCAGCAGGCCACGTACAGGTCTCTATGGCTACACCTTC.

The rearrangement links TRBV6-4 to TRBJ2-1; weak D call: TRBD1 (6 bases). The DNA end is more similar to TRBJ2-7, so the J call may be wrong. The CDR3 contains 17 residues. CDR1 is MRHNA, CDR2 SNTAGT, per germline. CDR3 coding DNA: TGTGCCAGCTGGACCGACAGGCCGGCTGACTCCTACAATGAGCAGTACTTC. It encodes CASWTDRPADSYNEQYF.

This chain connects TRBV27 to TRBJ2-7, with D possibly TRBD1 on 5 matching bases. CDR3 size: 13 residues. The V and J ends lost 5 bases and 1 base respectively, with 9 bases between them. Germline V CDR1 and CDR2: MNHEY, SMNVEV (reference sequence). The CDR3 region is CASSVQESYEQYF. DNA for the CDR3: TGTGCCAGCAGTGTACAGGAATCCTACGAGCAGTACTTC.

This clonotype appeared a few times. The CDR3 here is CASREDIANSPLHF. CDR3 coding DNA: TGTGCCAGCAGGGAGGACATCGCGAATTCACCCCTCCACTTT. The chain links TRBV2 to TRBJ1-6; D perhaps matches TRBD1 (5 bases). Trimming took off 6 bases at V and 7 bases at J, with 13 bases between the two ends. In germline, CDR1 is SNHLY, CDR2 FYNNEI. The CDR3 length is 14 residues.

This chain joins TRBV15 and TRBJ1-3, with a possible D match to TRBD1 (6 bases). V lost 9 bases, J lost 2 bases, and 14 bases lay in between. Germline CDR1 reads LNHNV; CDR2 reads YYDKDF (reference sequence). The CDR3 sequence is 14 residues long. CDR3 sequence: CATATGNAGNTIYF. In DNA, the CDR3 is TGTGCCACGGCCACAGGGAACGCTGGAAACACCATATATTTT.

The chain employs TRBV6-6 and TRBJ2-5; D is uncertain. V lost 2 bases, J lost 5 bases, and 9 bases lay in between. In germline, CDR1 is MNHNY, CDR2 SVGAGI (reference sequence). This CDR3 contains 13 residues. CDR3 sequence reads: CASSYQVEETQYF. The CDR3 region has the DNA TGTGCCAGCAGTTACCAGGTCGAGGAGACCCAGTACTTC.

The gene calls are TRBV2 and TRBJ2-5; perhaps TRBD2 as D (7 bases). This CDR3 comprises 15 residues. Between the trimmed V and J ends, which lost 2 bases and 3 bases, there was a span of 13 bases. From germline, CDR1 is SNHLY and CDR2 FYNNEI. CDR3 residues: CASSEWGGGKETQYF. CDR3 sequence (DNA): TGTGCCAGCAGTGAATGGGGAGGGGGAAAAGAGACCCAGTACTTC.

Turning to this clonotype: The germline gene is not matched at one end of the junction; a read error may be the cause. The rearrangement joins TRBV5-1 to TRBJ2-1; 9 nucleotides match TRBD2. Looked up from germline, CDR1 is SGHRS and CDR2 is YFSETQ. This CDR3 is 14 amino acids long. CDR3 amino acids: CASSAGGGYSEQFF. The CDR3 nucleotides are TGCGCCAGCAGCGCGGGGGGGGGTTACAGTGAGCAGTTCTTC.